This T cell receptor beta chain was obtained from a study of blood T cells in healthy people across ages (dated by TCRdb to between 2014 and 2017). The study in broad terms: In model experiments, template switching captured roughly one uniquely barcoded TCR beta cDNA molecule for every two T cells. To avoid experimental bias, donors of different ages were spread randomly across the sequencing lanes. The study analyzed two additional independent replicas of 1 million unique cDNA reads from the same blood draw for two donors, one aged 18 to 29 and one aged 80 or older. The donors were split into four age groups: young (average 16 years), middle-aged (over 35), aged (around 67) and long-lived (approximately 80). Using deep sequencing normalized with unique cDNA molecular identifiers, the study measured how TCR beta repertoire diversity changes with age. Overall study results and their limits: Donor CMV infection status was unknown, potentially confounding age-related changes in expanded clonotypes. Estimates of total diversity based on one million sequenced T cells were considered lower bounds and underestimates. Conclusive comparison of naive and antigen-experienced compartments was prevented by the profiling of bulk unsorted PBMCs. Compared with the aged group, the long-lived group had more naive CD4+ T cells, fewer expanded clones and increased TCR diversity, a pattern suggesting age selection. A strong correlation was found between observed TCR beta diversity and the percentage of naive T cells measured by flow cytometry. Observed TCR beta diversity per million T cells fell roughly linearly with age, and a significant reduction was already apparent by age around 39.

A note on this clonotype: This receptor's antigen is unknown. Qualities for individual bases were not recorded, and no much larger clone is one base off.

Library preparation was by 5' RACE. The listed sequencing device is Illumina HiSeq 2500. A second PCR of about 6 to 12 cycles was run with a J-beta primer mix and a sample-barcoded 5' primer. A unique molecular identifier was introduced onto each TCR beta cDNA molecule by a template-switch 5' adaptor carrying 12 random nucleotides. At least 2.5 million CDR3-containing paired-end reads were obtained from each sample. The Mint cDNA synthesis kit, primed by a TRBC-specific oligonucleotide, was used to synthesize first-strand cDNA from all RNA. All cDNA was treated with uracil-DNA glycosylase and then went through a first 18-cycle PCR with the universal primers M1SS and BC2_uni_R. In the paper's pipeline: For normalization, 1 million high-quality reads, each with a distinct molecular identifier, were randomly selected from each sample. Reads with shared molecular identifiers were discarded instead of being binned into consensus sequences. MiTCR, run with a Q25 quality threshold and the strictest error-elimination algorithm, handled CDR3 identification, clonotype clustering and error correction. A nonparametric unseen species model with Euler transformation was used to estimate lower-bound total TCR beta diversity. TCRdb ran its own pipeline on the public reads, namely fastp trimming at Q25 and MiXCR clone calling, and kept in-frame beta chains. Rows with one shared CDR3 protein collapse into an entry with the most common genes and DNA. None of the V and J calls come from the authors' own analysis; TCRdb made them. The sample profile shows some 900,000 distinct CDR3 sequences; 48% of them were found once. Of the sample, roughly 13% falls within the top ten clones.

The approximately 40 donors, aged about 6 to 95 years, were systemically healthy Caucasian individuals from Russia. Each donor gave 8 to 10 milliliters of peripheral blood, drawn into EDTA-treated Vacutainer tubes. Ficoll-Paque density-gradient centrifugation was used to isolate PBMCs, with at least 6 million per sample. Trizol reagent was used to extract total RNA from the PBMCs, yielding at least 5.5 micrograms per sample. Naive CD45RAhigh/CD27high T cell percentages were measured by flow cytometry on a PBMC aliquot from every donor. CDR1 and CDR2 are read off the germline V gene (reference sequence) as MNHEY and SMNVEV. V is cut by 5 bases and J by 3 bases, and the space between the germline ends is 22 bases. The CDR3, cysteine through phenylalanine, is 18 amino acids long. The sequence is cut down to CDR3 DNA, 54 bases in frame from base 1.

This clonotype was obtained from a man in his thirties or forties in good health. The sequencing sample was made of blood. Rearrangement joined TRBV27 to TRBJ2-2; the D call is possibly TRBD1 or TRBD2, each sharing 6 bases. The DNA sequence is as follows: TGTGCCAGCAGTGGAAGCTTGGGCTCCGGGGGCCACACCGGGGAGCTGTTTTTT. Translation gives CASSGSLGSGGHTGELFF.